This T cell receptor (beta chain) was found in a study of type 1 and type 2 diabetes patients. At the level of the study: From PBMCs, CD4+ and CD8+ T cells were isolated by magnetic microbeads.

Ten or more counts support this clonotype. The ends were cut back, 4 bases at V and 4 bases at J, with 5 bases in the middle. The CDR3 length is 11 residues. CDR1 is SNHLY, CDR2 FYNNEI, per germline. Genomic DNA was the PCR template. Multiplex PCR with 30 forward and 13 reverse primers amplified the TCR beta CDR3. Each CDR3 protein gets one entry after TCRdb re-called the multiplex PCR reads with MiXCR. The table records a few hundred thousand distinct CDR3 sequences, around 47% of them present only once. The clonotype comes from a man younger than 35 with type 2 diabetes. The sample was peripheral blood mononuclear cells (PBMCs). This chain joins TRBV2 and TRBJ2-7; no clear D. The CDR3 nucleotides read TGTGCCAGCAGTGTAGATTACGAGCAGTACTTC. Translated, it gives CASSVDYEQYF.